This T cell receptor beta chain was sequenced during a study of blood T cell repertoires in COVID-19. Study as a whole: The cDNA or gDNA used as material had been derived from T cells, B-cell-depleted T cells, or PBMCs.

V was pared by 6 bases and J by 3 bases, with 6 bases of the junction left unmatched. CDR1 is LGHNT, CDR2 FRNRAP, per germline. The CDR3 contains 15 residues. Produced via immunoSEQ multiplex PCR; TCRdb's table is partial and in-frame only. In the table there are about 150,000 clones, about 85% of which are singletons. Material: peripheral blood. The chain joins TRBV12-5 to TRBJ2-3, with 10 nucleotides matching TRBD2. The source is an older woman with COVID-19, enrolled during active disease. The CDR3 here is CASGAGTSETDTQYF. The CDR3 DNA sequence: TGTGCTAGTGGGGCCGGGACTAGCGAAACAGATACGCAGTATTTT.